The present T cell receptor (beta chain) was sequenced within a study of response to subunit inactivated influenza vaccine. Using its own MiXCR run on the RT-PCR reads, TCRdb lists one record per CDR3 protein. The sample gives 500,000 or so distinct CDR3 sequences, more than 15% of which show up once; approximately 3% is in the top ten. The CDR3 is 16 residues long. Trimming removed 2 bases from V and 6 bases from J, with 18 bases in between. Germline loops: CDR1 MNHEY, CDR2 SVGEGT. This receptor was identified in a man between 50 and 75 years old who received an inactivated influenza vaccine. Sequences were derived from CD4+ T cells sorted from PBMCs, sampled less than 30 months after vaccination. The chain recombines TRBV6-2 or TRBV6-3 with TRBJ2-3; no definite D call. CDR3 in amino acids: CASSYETGLWSDTQYF. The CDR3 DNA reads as TGTGCCAGCAGTTACGAGACTGGGCTTTGGTCGGATACGCAGTATTTT.